Below, one TCR beta chain is given with its context. The antigen remains unidentified. Attachment of unique molecular identifiers to individual cDNA molecules was performed. A single record per CDR3 protein comes from TCRdb applying MiXCR to the 5' RACE reads. The sample consists of about 79,000 distinct CDR3 sequences, roughly an eighth of them appearing once. The CDR3 is 13 amino acids. V lost 0 bases to trimming and J lost 4 bases, with 6 bases between them. Germline loops: CDR1 MNHNY, CDR2 SVGAGI (reference sequence). The data were taken from a study of early T cells in non-severe SARS-CoV-2 infection. Study-wide context: Bulk RNA isolated from unsorted whole blood underwent sequencing; chains were not paired.

Notes on the study in general: Private and CD4 specificities were missed by VDJdb matching, which favored anti-spike CD8 responses.

Sample: whole blood. The chain has TRBV6-6 and TRBJ1-1; D gene unclear. This TCR came from an adult who was a healthcare worker with PCR-confirmed SARS-CoV-2 infection or an uninfected control (not recorded which). The CDR3 protein is CASSYSIGTEAFF. In nucleotides, the CDR3 is TGTGCCAGCAGTTACTCGATTGGCACTGAAGCTTTCTTT.